These 18 T cell receptor beta chains were all obtained from the same sample, sequenced in a study of T cell responses to AZD1222 COVID-19 vaccine. Libraries were prepared by immunoSEQ multiplex PCR; TCRdb keeps only in-frame clonotypes and omits some of them. Found here are more than 85,000 clones, roughly 84% of them singletons; the top ten hold over 15%. The material sequenced was peripheral blood, taken on day 0 of AZD1222 vaccination. These receptors all come from an adult in good health.

The chain links TRBV7-2 to TRBJ2-1; the D gene is possibly TRBD2 (7 bases). From germline, CDR1 is SGHTA and CDR2 FQGNSA. This CDR3 has 14 residues. Between the trimmed V and J ends, which lost 5 bases and 9 bases, there was a span of 17 bases. The chain's CDR3 is CASSPVGGAGEQFF. The CDR3 coding sequence is TGTGCCAGCAGCCCCGTAGGGGGGGCCGGTGAGCAGTTCTTC.

V and J are TRBV29-1 and TRBJ1-2; tentative D call: TRBD1 (5 bases). V shed 7 bases and J shed 2 bases, with 17 bases lying between them. Germline CDR1 reads SQVTM; CDR2 reads ANQGSEA. CDR3 size: 14 residues. CDR3 sequence (DNA): TGCAGCGCCTCATCGGGAGGGGCCAACTATGGCTACACCTTC. Its protein is CSASSGGANYGYTF.

The chain uses TRBV20-1 and TRBJ2-1; 7 nucleotides agree with TRBD1. The germline V gene has CDR1 DFQATT and CDR2 SNEGSKA (reference sequence). V gave up 3 bases and J gave up 5 bases; unmatched junction bases: 13. CDR3 length: 16 residues. CDR3 in amino acids: CSASYQRGRLNNEQFF. In nucleotides, the CDR3 is TGCAGTGCTAGTTATCAAAGGGGGCGCCTCAACAATGAGCAGTTCTTC.

This sequence joins TRBV4-1 and TRBJ1-2, with D unresolved. The CDR3 loop spans 15 amino acids. The V gene's germline CDR1 is MGHRA and CDR2 YSYEKL. Trimming pared 0 bases from V and 2 bases from J, leaving 10 bases between. The CDR3 DNA is TGCGCCAGCAGCCAAGATGAGGGCTGGAACTATGGCTACACCTTC. It is translated as CASSQDEGWNYGYTF.

This clone was found a few times. The genes are TRBV7-2 and TRBJ1-1; a weak D match, TRBD1 (5 bases). Trimming pared 1 base from V and 3 bases from J, leaving 18 bases between. Germline CDR1 reads SGHTA; CDR2 reads FQGNSA. This CDR3 region has 17 residues. CDR3 region: CASSLEGRGGGYTEAFF. CDR3 nucleotides: TGTGCCAGCAGCTTAGAGGGGCGGGGAGGAGGATACACTGAAGCTTTCTTT.

The chain is built from TRBV3-1 (or the pseudogene TRBV3-2) and TRBJ2-5, with 7 bases identical to TRBD1. V shed 4 bases, J shed 1 base, and the junction held 6 bases outside the gene matches. CDR1 is LGHDT, CDR2 YNNKEL, per germline (reference sequence). The length of the CDR3 is 15 residues. The CDR3 coding sequence is TGTGCCAGCAGCCGATCGACAGGGCCCCAAGAGACCCAGTACTTC. Its translation is CASSRSTGPQETQYF.

V is TRBV6-5 and J is TRBJ1-2; 7 bases agree with TRBD1. Germline V gene data show CDR1 as MNHEY and CDR2 as SVGAGI. V gave up 9 bases and J gave up 5 bases; unmatched junction bases: 15. The CDR3 length is 15 residues. CDR3 sequence reads: CASKRQGRSGYGYTF. DNA for the CDR3: TGTGCCAGTAAAAGACAGGGAAGGTCAGGATATGGCTACACCTTC.

The chain couples TRBV29-1 to TRBJ2-7; 9 bases line up with TRBD1. This CDR3 is 13 amino acids long. V was clipped by 7 bases and J by 2 bases; unmatched bases: 6. CDR1 is SQVTM, CDR2 ANQGSEA, per germline. The CDR3 sequence is CSGGTGRAYEQYF. CDR3 DNA sequence: TGCAGCGGGGGGACAGGGAGGGCCTACGAGCAGTACTTC.

V and J are TRBV19 and TRBJ1-4; D is unclear. CDR1 LNHDA and CDR2 SQIVND come from the germline V gene (reference sequence). The CDR3 is 15 residues long. V was clipped by 6 bases and J by 3 bases, with 14 bases between them. CDR3 residues: CASRRASAANEKLFF. The CDR3 bases are TGTGCCAGTAGACGGGCCTCCGCGGCTAATGAAAAACTGTTTTTT.

The rearrangement joins TRBV6-5 to TRBJ2-5; 7 nucleotides align to TRBD1. The CDR3 is 15 residues long. The ends lost 6 bases at V and 5 bases at J; junction bases unmatched: 12. Germline V gene data show CDR1 as MNHEY and CDR2 as SVGAGI. The CDR3 DNA reads as TGTGCCAGCAGCCCCACAGGGGTTACGGGGGAGACCCAGTACTTC. Encoded protein: CASSPTGVTGETQYF.

The J gene is TRBJ2-1, the V gene TRBV7-9, with D perhaps TRBD2 (6 bases). Trimming cost V 6 bases and J 4 bases, with 10 bases left between them. Germline V CDR1 and CDR2: SEHNR, FQNEAQ (reference sequence). The CDR3 runs 13 residues. CDR3 nucleotides: TGTGCCAGCAGACCGGGGGAGTACAATGAGCAGTTCTTC. Translated, it gives CASRPGEYNEQFF.

V gene TRBV5-1 combines with J gene TRBJ1-2; tentative D call: TRBD1 (6 bases). The CDR3 consists of 13 residues. Germline V gene data show CDR1 as SGHRS and CDR2 as YFSETQ. Trimming pared 2 bases from V and 6 bases from J, leaving 11 bases between. The CDR3 spells CASSFGPGDGYTF. The CDR3 DNA reads as TGCGCCAGCAGCTTCGGCCCAGGGGATGGCTACACCTTC.

The J gene is TRBJ2-4, the V gene TRBV18; unclear D gene. Per the germline V gene, CDR1 is KGHSH and CDR2 is LQKENI. The CDR3 runs 19 residues. With 0 bases removed from V and 0 bases from J, the gap between germline ends came to 18 bases. The CDR3 sequence is CASSPPSREGIRAKNIQYF. The CDR3, as DNA: TGTGCCAGCTCACCACCGTCTAGGGAAGGGATAAGAGCCAAAAACATTCAGTACTTC. Based on the CDR3 plus reference TRBV18 and TRBJ2-4, the full variable domain is NAGVMQNPRHLVRRRGQEARLRCSPMKGHSHVYWYRQLPEEGLKFMVYLQKENIIDESGMPKERFSAEFPKEGPSILRIQQVVRGDSAAYFCASSPPSREGIRAKNIQYFGAGTRLSVL.

The sample holds a few counts of this clone. This chain uses TRBV6-1 with TRBJ2-1; no clear D gene. CDR3 length: 11 amino acids. Germline V lookup: CDR1 MNHNS, CDR2 SASEGT. V lost 2 bases, J lost 6 bases, and 2 bases lay in between. The CDR3, as DNA: TGTGCCAGCAGTGAACCCAATGAGCAGTTCTTC. It codes for CASSEPNEQFF.

The V and J genes are TRBV19 and TRBJ2-1; 7 nucleotides line up with TRBD2. Germline V lookup: CDR1 LNHDA, CDR2 SQIVND (reference sequence). CDR3 length: 15 amino acids. J lost 9 bases, V lost 6 bases, and 14 bases had no gene match. This chain's CDR3 is CASSARAGVTGEQFF. The DNA of the CDR3 is TGTGCCAGTAGCGCCCGGGCGGGAGTCACAGGTGAGCAGTTCTTC.

The V gene is TRBV29-1, the J gene TRBJ1-1; TRBD1 matches at 8 bases. Germline lookup yields CDR1 SQVTM and CDR2 ANQGSEA. The CDR3 runs 12 residues. V was pared by 7 bases and J by 1 base, with 2 bases of the junction left unmatched. The CDR3 reads CSADRGNTEAFF. As DNA, the CDR3 is TGCAGCGCCGACAGGGGGAACACTGAAGCTTTCTTT. Full variable domain (remainder filled in from reference TRBV29-1 and TRBJ1-1): SAVISQKPSRDICQRGTSLTIQCQVDSQVTMMFWYRQQPGQSLTLIATANQGSEATYESGFVIDKFPISRPNLTFSTLTVSNMSPEDSSIYLCSADRGNTEAFFGQGTRLTVV.

This clone has only a few counts. The V gene is TRBV5-4, the J gene TRBJ1-6; perhaps TRBD1 as D (5 bases). The germline V gene encodes CDR1 SGHNT and CDR2 YYREEE (reference sequence). The CDR3 is 13 residues long. Between the trimmed V and J ends, which lost 2 bases and 9 bases, there was a span of 9 bases. The CDR3, as DNA: TGTGCCAGCAGCTTCGGACAAGCTTCACCCCTCCACTTT. Translating gives CASSFGQASPLHF.

This clone was observed once. The chain couples TRBV6-5 to TRBJ1-4; D perhaps matches TRBD1 (6 bases). Trimming cost V 3 bases and J 8 bases, with 19 bases left between them. CDR1 and CDR2 (germline): MNHEY, SVGAGI. The CDR3 is made up of 16 amino acids. CDR3 in amino acids: CASSYRLQGRGEKLFF. The CDR3 coding sequence is TGTGCCAGCAGTTATCGACTCCAGGGGAGAGGGGAAAAACTGTTTTTT.